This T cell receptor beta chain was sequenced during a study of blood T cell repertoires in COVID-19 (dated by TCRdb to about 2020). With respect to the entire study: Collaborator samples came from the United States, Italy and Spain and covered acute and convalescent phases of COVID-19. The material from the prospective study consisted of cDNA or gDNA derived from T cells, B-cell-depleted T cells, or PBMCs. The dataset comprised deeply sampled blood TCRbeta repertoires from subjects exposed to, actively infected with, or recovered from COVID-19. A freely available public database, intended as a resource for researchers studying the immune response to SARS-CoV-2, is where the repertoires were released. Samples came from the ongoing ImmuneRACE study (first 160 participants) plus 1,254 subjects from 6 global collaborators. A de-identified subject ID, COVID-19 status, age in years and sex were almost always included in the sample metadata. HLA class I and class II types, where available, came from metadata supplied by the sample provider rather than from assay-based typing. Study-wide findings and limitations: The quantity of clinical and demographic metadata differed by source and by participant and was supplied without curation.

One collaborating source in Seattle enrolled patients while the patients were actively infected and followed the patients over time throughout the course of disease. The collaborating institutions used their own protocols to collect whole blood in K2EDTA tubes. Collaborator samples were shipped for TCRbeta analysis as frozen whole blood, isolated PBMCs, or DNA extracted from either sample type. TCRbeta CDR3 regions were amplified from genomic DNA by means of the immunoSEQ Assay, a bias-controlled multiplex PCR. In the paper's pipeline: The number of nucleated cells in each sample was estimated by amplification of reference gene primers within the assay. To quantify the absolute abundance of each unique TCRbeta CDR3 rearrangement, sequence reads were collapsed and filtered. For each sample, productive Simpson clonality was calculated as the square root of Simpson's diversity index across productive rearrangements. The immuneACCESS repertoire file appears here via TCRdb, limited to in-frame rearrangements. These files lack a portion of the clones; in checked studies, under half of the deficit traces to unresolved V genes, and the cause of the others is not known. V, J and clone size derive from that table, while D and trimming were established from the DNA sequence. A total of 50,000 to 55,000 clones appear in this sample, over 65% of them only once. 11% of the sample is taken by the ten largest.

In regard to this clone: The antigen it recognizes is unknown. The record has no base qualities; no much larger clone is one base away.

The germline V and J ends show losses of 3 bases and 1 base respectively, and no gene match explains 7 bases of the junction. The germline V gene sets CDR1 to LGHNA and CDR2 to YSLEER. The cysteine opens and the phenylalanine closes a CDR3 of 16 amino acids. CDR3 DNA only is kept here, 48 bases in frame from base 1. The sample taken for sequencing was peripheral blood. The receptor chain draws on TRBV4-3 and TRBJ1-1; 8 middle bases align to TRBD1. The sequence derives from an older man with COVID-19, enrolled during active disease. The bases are TGCGCCAGCAGCCATGGGACAGGCGAATCGAACACTGAAGCTTTCTTT. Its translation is CASSHGTGESNTEAFF.